A selection of T cell receptor beta chains follows, all from one sample in a study of T-cell memory formation after mild COVID-19. TCRdb redid the calling of the 5' RACE reads with MiXCR, one entry per CDR3 protein. The sample includes about 140,000 distinct CDR3 sequences, 11% to 15% seen only once; the top ten take 25% to 30%. The source material was PBMCs or a T cell subset sorted from them (not recorded which). The origin of the receptors is an adult woman who had mild COVID-19 (a few samples of this study predate the infection). Cell type and time point are not known. Both conserved end residues are part of each CDR3. Each record gives: J gene, D gene, clone size, V gene, CDR3 protein, CDR3 DNA. D genes are given only for firm matches. For some rows the clone size is stated as once, few or many, or as a class when expanded; others skip it.

j_call: TRBJ2-1
d_call: TRBD2
clone_size: few
v_call: TRBV7-7
cdr3_aa: CASSSFAGGMNEQFF
cdr3_nt: TGTGCTAGCAGCTCCTTCGCGGGAGGGATGAATGAGCAGTTCTTC

j_call: TRBJ2-1
d_call: NA
clone_size: few
v_call: TRBV25-1
cdr3_aa: CASLTYNEQFF
cdr3_nt: TGTGCCAGTCTTACTTACAATGAGCAGTTCTTC

j_call: TRBJ2-1
d_call: NA
clone_size: few
v_call: TRBV7-9
cdr3_aa: CASTLRTAYNEQFF
cdr3_nt: TGTGCCAGCACTCTCAGGACAGCATACAATGAGCAGTTCTTC

j_call: TRBJ2-1
d_call: NA
clone_size: NA
v_call: TRBV24-1
cdr3_aa: CATGTGPYNEQFF
cdr3_nt: TGTGCCACCGGTACCGGACCTTACAATGAGCAGTTCTTC

j_call: TRBJ1-1
d_call: NA
clone_size: NA
v_call: TRBV9
cdr3_aa: CASSVDLGDTEAFF
cdr3_nt: TGTGCCAGCAGCGTAGATTTAGGGGACACTGAAGCTTTCTTT

j_call: TRBJ2-3
d_call: NA
clone_size: NA
v_call: TRBV4-2
cdr3_aa: CASSQAATDTQYF
cdr3_nt: TGTGCCAGCAGCCAAGCGGCCACAGATACGCAGTATTTT

j_call: TRBJ1-1
d_call: TRBD1
clone_size: NA
v_call: TRBV12-3/TRBV12-4
cdr3_aa: CASSPGQVWTEAFF
cdr3_nt: TGTGCCAGCAGTCCTGGACAGGTGTGGACTGAAGCTTTCTTT

j_call: TRBJ2-7
d_call: NA
clone_size: NA
v_call: TRBV29-1
cdr3_aa: CSVEAGQGYEQYF
cdr3_nt: TGCAGCGTTGAAGCAGGTCAGGGATACGAGCAGTACTTC

j_call: TRBJ2-7
d_call: TRBD2
clone_size: many
v_call: TRBV4-2
cdr3_aa: CASSQVAGGRYEQYF
cdr3_nt: TGTGCCAGCAGCCAAGTGGCGGGGGGCCGCTACGAGCAGTACTTC

j_call: TRBJ2-7
d_call: TRBD2
clone_size: few
v_call: TRBV5-6
cdr3_aa: CASSWEGPYEQYF
cdr3_nt: TGTGCCAGCAGCTGGGAGGGGCCCTACGAGCAGTACTTC

j_call: TRBJ1-1
d_call: NA
clone_size: NA
v_call: TRBV5-1
cdr3_aa: CASSADRARDTEAFF
cdr3_nt: TGCGCCAGCAGCGCCGACCGGGCACGGGACACTGAAGCTTTCTTT

j_call: TRBJ2-1
d_call: TRBD2
clone_size: once
v_call: TRBV7-2
cdr3_aa: CASSSGLASYNEQFF
cdr3_nt: TGTGCCAGCAGCTCGGGACTAGCGAGTTACAATGAGCAGTTCTTC

j_call: TRBJ2-7
d_call: NA
clone_size: NA
v_call: TRBV6-2/TRBV6-3
cdr3_aa: CASSYEARGATYEQYF
cdr3_nt: TGTGCCAGCAGTTACGAAGCCCGAGGGGCCACCTACGAGCAGTACTTC

j_call: TRBJ2-1
d_call: NA
clone_size: few
v_call: TRBV12-3/TRBV12-4
cdr3_aa: CASSFSSGTLYNEQFF
cdr3_nt: TGTGCCAGCAGCTTTAGTAGTGGGACTCTCTACAATGAGCAGTTCTTC

j_call: TRBJ2-7
d_call: NA
clone_size: many
v_call: TRBV20-1
cdr3_aa: CSARERGTFAYEQYF
cdr3_nt: TGCAGTGCTAGAGAAAGAGGGACCTTCGCCTACGAGCAGTACTTC

j_call: TRBJ2-1
d_call: TRBD2
clone_size: NA
v_call: TRBV3-1
cdr3_aa: CASSQGTSGVNEQFF
cdr3_nt: TGTGCCAGCAGCCAAGGGACTAGCGGAGTCAATGAGCAGTTCTTC

j_call: TRBJ2-7
d_call: NA
clone_size: NA
v_call: TRBV13
cdr3_aa: CASSFRAYEQYF
cdr3_nt: TGTGCCAGCAGCTTCAGGGCCTACGAGCAGTACTTC

j_call: TRBJ2-7
d_call: TRBD2
clone_size: NA
v_call: TRBV29-1
cdr3_aa: CSVNRAGGTTSEQYF
cdr3_nt: TGCAGCGTTAACCGAGCGGGAGGTACCACTTCCGAGCAGTACTTC

j_call: TRBJ1-1
d_call: NA
clone_size: few
v_call: TRBV27
cdr3_aa: CASRLSGIMNTEAFF
cdr3_nt: TGTGCCAGCAGATTGTCAGGGATTATGAACACTGAAGCTTTCTTT

j_call: TRBJ2-4
d_call: TRBD2
clone_size: NA
v_call: TRBV11-3
cdr3_aa: CASSLRLGGDIQYF
cdr3_nt: TGTGCCAGCAGCCTCCGACTGGGGGGGGACATTCAGTACTTC

j_call: TRBJ2-7
d_call: NA
clone_size: NA
v_call: TRBV12-3/TRBV12-4
cdr3_aa: CASSLRREPYEQYF
cdr3_nt: TGTGCCAGCAGTTTAAGGAGAGAACCCTACGAGCAGTACTTC

j_call: TRBJ2-1
d_call: NA
clone_size: NA
v_call: TRBV7-9
cdr3_aa: CASSETDEQFF
cdr3_nt: TGTGCCAGCAGCGAGACGGATGAGCAGTTCTTC

j_call: TRBJ1-1
d_call: NA
clone_size: NA
v_call: TRBV30
cdr3_aa: CAWSRNTEAFF
cdr3_nt: TGTGCCTGGAGTAGAAACACTGAAGCTTTCTTT

j_call: TRBJ1-1
d_call: NA
clone_size: NA
v_call: TRBV3-1
cdr3_aa: CASSQRPNQGGKAFF
cdr3_nt: TGTGCCAGCAGCCAACGCCCTAACCAGGGCGGAAAAGCTTTCTTT

j_call: TRBJ2-1
d_call: NA
clone_size: few
v_call: TRBV24-1
cdr3_aa: CAVSPGNNEQFF
cdr3_nt: TGTGCCGTCTCACCGGGGAACAATGAGCAGTTCTTC

j_call: TRBJ2-7
d_call: NA
clone_size: NA
v_call: TRBV20-1
cdr3_aa: CSARDMDGRAGEQYF
cdr3_nt: TGCAGTGCTAGAGATATGGATGGACGGGCTGGCGAGCAGTACTTC

j_call: TRBJ2-1
d_call: TRBD2
clone_size: NA
v_call: TRBV4-3
cdr3_aa: CASSQDPGGAYSEQFF
cdr3_nt: TGCGCCAGCAGCCAAGATCCGGGAGGGGCCTATAGTGAGCAGTTCTTC

j_call: TRBJ2-1
d_call: TRBD1
clone_size: NA
v_call: TRBV7-3
cdr3_aa: CASARDREVDEQFF
cdr3_nt: TGTGCCAGCGCCCGGGACAGGGAAGTCGATGAGCAGTTCTTC

j_call: TRBJ2-1
d_call: TRBD2
clone_size: few
v_call: TRBV6-5
cdr3_aa: CASTLGGGDGEQFF
cdr3_nt: TGTGCCAGCACCCTTGGCGGGGGAGATGGGGAGCAGTTCTTC

j_call: TRBJ1-1
d_call: TRBD1
clone_size: NA
v_call: TRBV6-5
cdr3_aa: CASTRHGTGDLWKNTEAFF
cdr3_nt: TGTGCCAGCACCAGACATGGGACAGGGGATCTCTGGAAGAACACTGAAGCTTTCTTT

j_call: TRBJ1-3
d_call: NA
clone_size: NA
v_call: TRBV4-2
cdr3_aa: CASTPGGEAGNTIYF
cdr3_nt: TGTGCCAGCACCCCGGGGGGCGAGGCTGGAAACACCATATATTTT

j_call: TRBJ1-4
d_call: TRBD1
clone_size: few
v_call: TRBV11-2
cdr3_aa: CASSAGTGGAANEKLFF
cdr3_nt: TGTGCCAGCAGCGCCGGGACAGGGGGCGCTGCTAATGAAAAACTGTTTTTT

j_call: TRBJ1-2
d_call: TRBD1
clone_size: NA
v_call: TRBV7-3
cdr3_aa: CASSLLGGNGYTF
cdr3_nt: TGTGCCAGCAGCTTATTAGGGGGCAATGGCTACACCTTC

j_call: TRBJ2-5
d_call: NA
clone_size: NA
v_call: TRBV7-6
cdr3_aa: CASSPLVQETQYF
cdr3_nt: TGTGCCAGCAGCCCCTTGGTACAAGAGACCCAGTACTTC

j_call: TRBJ2-2
d_call: TRBD2
clone_size: few
v_call: TRBV2
cdr3_aa: CASSDIWGGTGELFF
cdr3_nt: TGTGCCAGCAGTGATATATGGGGGGGCACCGGGGAGCTGTTTTTT

j_call: TRBJ2-5
d_call: TRBD1
clone_size: NA
v_call: TRBV15
cdr3_aa: CATSKRQGQETQYF
cdr3_nt: TGTGCCACCAGCAAGCGACAGGGGCAAGAGACCCAGTACTTC

j_call: TRBJ2-7
d_call: TRBD1
clone_size: NA
v_call: TRBV5-4
cdr3_aa: CASSLLGTGNYEQYF
cdr3_nt: TGTGCCAGCAGCTTGTTAGGGACAGGGAACTACGAGCAGTACTTC

j_call: TRBJ2-5
d_call: NA
clone_size: few
v_call: TRBV20-1
cdr3_aa: CSARELGAETQYF
cdr3_nt: TGCAGTGCTAGAGAATTGGGAGCGGAGACCCAGTACTTC

j_call: TRBJ2-1
d_call: NA
clone_size: few
v_call: TRBV9
cdr3_aa: CASSATSIPRDEQFF
cdr3_nt: TGTGCCAGCAGCGCTACGTCGATCCCCCGGGATGAGCAGTTCTTC

j_call: TRBJ2-1
d_call: TRBD2
clone_size: many
v_call: TRBV20-1
cdr3_aa: CSARDSLAGAYNEQFF
cdr3_nt: TGCAGTGCTAGAGATTCACTAGCGGGGGCCTACAATGAGCAGTTCTTC

j_call: TRBJ2-2
d_call: TRBD1
clone_size: few
v_call: TRBV9
cdr3_aa: CASSSQGAENTGELFF
cdr3_nt: TGTGCCAGCAGCTCACAGGGGGCGGAGAACACCGGGGAGCTGTTTTTT

j_call: TRBJ2-4
d_call: NA
clone_size: few
v_call: TRBV5-1
cdr3_aa: CASSLDTPLAKNIQYF
cdr3_nt: TGCGCCAGCAGCTTGGACACGCCGTTAGCCAAAAACATTCAGTACTTC

j_call: TRBJ2-2
d_call: NA
clone_size: few
v_call: TRBV6-5
cdr3_aa: CASSYSTGGRTGELFF
cdr3_nt: TGTGCCAGCAGTTACTCGACCGGGGGGCGGACCGGGGAGCTGTTTTTT

j_call: TRBJ1-3
d_call: TRBD1
clone_size: NA
v_call: TRBV6-5
cdr3_aa: CASSYGQGSHGNTIYF
cdr3_nt: TGTGCCAGCAGTTACGGACAGGGATCGCACGGAAACACCATATATTTT